One and the same sample provided the 10 T cell receptor beta chains below, sequenced in a study of cytomegalovirus exposure and HLA in healthy donors. A multiplex PCR was run with 60 Vbeta primers and 13 Jbeta primers. Clones were read by immunoSEQ multiplex PCR, and TCRdb kept only the in-frame ones, dropping some. The top ten clones hold approximately 6.3% of a sample with over 80,000 clones, approximately 69% of them seen once. What was sequenced was PBMCs. All receptors derive from a boy between 10 and 17 years old in good health and CMV-seropositive.

The genes are TRBV5-1 and TRBJ1-3; tentatively, D is TRBD1 (5 bases). The CDR3 is 15 amino acids. Germline lookup yields CDR1 SGHRS and CDR2 YFSETQ. V lost 0 bases and J 0 bases, leaving 7 bases between the germline ends. The CDR3 sequence: CASSLGQTSGNTIYF. DNA for the CDR3: TGCGCCAGCAGCTTGGGACAGACCTCTGGAAACACCATATATTTT. Full variable domain (missing parts from reference TRBV5-1 and TRBJ1-3): KAGVTQTPRYLIKTRGQQVTLSCSPISGHRSVSWYQQTPGQGLQFLFEYFSETQRNKGNFPGRFSGRQFSNSRSEMNVSTLELGDSALYLCASSLGQTSGNTIYFGEGSWLTVV.

CDR3 sequence (DNA): TGTGCCAGCAGCCCTAGCGGGAGTATCTACGAGCAGTACTTC. Protein product: CASSPSGSIYEQYF. V gene TRBV7-2 combines with J gene TRBJ2-7, with 10 positions matching TRBD2. Germline V CDR1 and CDR2: SGHTA, FQGNSA. The CDR3 totals 14 residues. The V and J ends lost 5 bases and 3 bases, in that order; junction bases with no gene match: 4. Based on the CDR3 plus reference TRBV7-2 and TRBJ2-7, the full variable domain is GAGVSQSPSNKVTEKGKDVELRCDPISGHTALYWYRQSLGQGLEFLIYFQGNSAPDKSGLPSDRFSAERTGGSVSTLTIQRTQQEDSAVYLCASSPSGSIYEQYFGPGTRLTVT.

This rearrangement joins TRBV6-5 to TRBJ1-1, with TRBD1 matching 9 bases. There are 15 residues in the CDR3. J lost 3 bases, V lost 5 bases, and 7 bases had no gene match. Germline V lookup: CDR1 MNHEY, CDR2 SVGAGI. This CDR3 reads CASSHPNRGHTEAFF. In DNA form, the CDR3 reads TGTGCCAGCAGTCATCCTAACAGGGGGCACACTGAAGCTTTCTTT.

CDR3 sequence reads: CASSGTGWNEKLFF. The DNA of the CDR3 is TGTGCCAGCAGCGGGACAGGGTGGAATGAAAAACTGTTTTTT. V usage is TRBV7-9 and J usage is TRBJ1-4, with TRBD1 matching 9 bases. The germline V gene encodes CDR1 SEHNR and CDR2 FQNEAQ (reference sequence). The CDR3 runs 14 residues. Trimming took 5 bases from V and 5 from J; bases not matched to a gene: 3.

The V gene is TRBV9, the J gene TRBJ2-5; 10 bases line up with TRBD1. V lost 4 bases and J lost 5; bases outside the gene matches: 8. CDR3 length: 15 residues. The germline CDR1 and CDR2 sequences are SGDLS and YYNGEE. The DNA of the CDR3 is TGTGCCAGCAGCACCGGGACAGGGGTTGGGGAGACCCAGTACTTC. Translation gives CASSTGTGVGETQYF.

This clone was observed a few times. CDR3 nucleotide sequence: TGCGCCAGCAGCCTACAGGGGTTTGGAAACACCATATATTTT. This codes for CASSLQGFGNTIYF. This chain joins TRBV5-1 and TRBJ1-3; 7 bases line up with TRBD1. V shed 4 bases, J shed 3 bases, and the junction held 4 bases outside the gene matches. Germline V CDR1 and CDR2: SGHRS, YFSETQ. The length of the CDR3 is 14 residues.

The table lists this clone with a few counts. V is TRBV7-9 and J is TRBJ2-3; tentatively, D is TRBD2 (5 bases). The CDR3 is 14 amino acids. The ends were cut back, 6 bases at V and 2 bases at J, with 12 bases in the middle. The V gene's germline CDR1 is SEHNR and CDR2 FQNEAQ (reference sequence). The CDR3 region has the DNA TGTGCCAGCAGTCCCCCGGGGAACACAGATACGCAGTATTTT. Amino acid sequence: CASSPPGNTDTQYF.

This clone occurred a few times. The chain joins TRBV15 to TRBJ1-1, with no clear D. Deletions cut 1 base from V and 6 bases from J, with 9 bases between. Per the germline V gene, CDR1 is LNHNV and CDR2 is YYDKDF (reference sequence). This CDR3 is built from 13 residues. This CDR3 reads CATSRVYSSEAFF. The CDR3, as DNA: TGTGCCACCAGCAGAGTATACTCTTCTGAAGCTTTCTTT.

The chain uses TRBV19 and TRBJ2-1; 14 bases agree with TRBD2. Trimming took 5 bases from V and 4 from J; bases not matched to a gene: 1. Per germline, CDR1 LNHDA and CDR2 SQIVND (reference sequence). This CDR3 comprises 15 residues. The CDR3 spells CASSRLAGGYNEQFF. The CDR3 DNA reads as TGTGCCAGTAGTCGACTAGCGGGGGGGTACAATGAGCAGTTCTTC. The full variable domain, with the rest looked up from reference TRBV19 and TRBJ2-1, is DGGITQSPKYLFRKEGQNVTLSCEQNLNHDAMYWYRQDPGQGLRLIYYSQIVNDFQKGDIAEGYSVSREKKESFPLTVTSAQKNPTAFYLCASSRLAGGYNEQFFGPGTRLTVL.

The rearrangement links TRBV6-5 to TRBJ1-4, with 8 bases lining up with TRBD1. This CDR3 is built from 15 residues. The J segment lost 7 bases and the V segment lost 0 bases, leaving 4 bases of the junction unmatched. Germline CDR1 and CDR2: MNHEY and SVGAGI. The CDR3 coding sequence is TGTGCCAGCAGTTACTCGACAGGGGCTGGTGAAAAACTGTTTTTT. Translating it yields CASSYSTGAGEKLFF.